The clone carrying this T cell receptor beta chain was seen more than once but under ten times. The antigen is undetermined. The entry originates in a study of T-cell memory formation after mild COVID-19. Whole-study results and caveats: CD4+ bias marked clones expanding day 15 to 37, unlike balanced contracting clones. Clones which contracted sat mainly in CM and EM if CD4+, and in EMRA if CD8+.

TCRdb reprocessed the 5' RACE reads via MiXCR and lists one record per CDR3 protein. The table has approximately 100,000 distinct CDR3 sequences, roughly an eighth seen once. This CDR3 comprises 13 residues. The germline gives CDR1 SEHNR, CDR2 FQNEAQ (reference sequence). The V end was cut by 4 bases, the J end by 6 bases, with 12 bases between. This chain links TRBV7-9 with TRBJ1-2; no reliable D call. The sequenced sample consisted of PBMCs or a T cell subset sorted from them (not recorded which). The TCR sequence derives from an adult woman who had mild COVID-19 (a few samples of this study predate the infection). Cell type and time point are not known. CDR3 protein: CASSSAWTDGYTF. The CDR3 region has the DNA TGTGCCAGCAGCTCCGCCTGGACGGATGGCTACACCTTC.